Below are 18 T cell receptor beta chains sequenced from a single sample in a study of spatial heterogeneity in lung cancer. Sample time point: sample taken at primary tumor resection. One entry per CDR3 protein results from TCRdb running MiXCR on the 5' RACE reads. The table records approximately 40,000 distinct CDR3 sequences, 6.8% of them present only once. The sequencing here drew on PBMCs, taken at surgery. Receptor source: a female donor with early-stage non-small cell lung cancer.

CDR3 protein: CASSQESEWGKRNTEAFF. Written as DNA, the CDR3 is TGCGCCAGCAGCCAAGAGAGCGAGTGGGGGAAAAGGAACACTGAAGCTTTCTTT. J is TRBJ1-1 and V is TRBV4-1, with D possibly matching TRBD1 (5 bases). CDR3 size: 18 residues. Trimming left V 0 bases short and J 1 base short, with 18 bases between. Germline V CDR1 and CDR2: MGHRA, YSYEKL.

The table lists this clonotype with a few counts. V and J are TRBV28 and TRBJ2-5; D ambiguous. CDR3 length equals 16 residues. The V gene lost 4 bases and the J gene lost 2 bases, with 17 bases spanning the gap. The germline V gene has CDR1 MDHEN and CDR2 SYDVKM. CDR3 bases: TGTGCCAGCAGTTACCCCCTGGCCGATTGGCAAGAGACCCAGTACTTC. Translation gives CASSYPLADWQETQYF.

Of note for this clonotype: A single base separates this from a much larger clone, so it may be a read error. The CDR3 sequence: CASSLSCSSDTQYF. The CDR3 bases are TGTGCCAGCAGCTTATCGTGTAGCTCAGATACGCAGTATTTT. The rearrangement joins TRBV7-2 to TRBJ2-3; D is unclear. Trimming took 2 bases from V and 4 from J, leaving 10 bases between them. CDR1 is SGHTA, CDR2 FQGNSA, per germline. The CDR3 spans 14 residues.

This clonotype was recorded at least ten times. Here the CDR3 reads CSVGFPPNEQFF. The CDR3 DNA follows: TGCAGCGTTGGATTTCCGCCCAATGAGCAGTTCTTC. This chain links TRBV29-1 with TRBJ2-1, with unresolved D. V lost 4 bases and J 6 bases, leaving 10 bases between the germline ends. CDR1 SQVTM and CDR2 ANQGSEA come from the germline V gene. CDR3 size: 12 residues.

This rearrangement joins TRBV5-6 to TRBJ2-3, with a possible D match to TRBD2 (6 bases). The CDR3 length is 14 residues. V lost 2 bases and J lost 3, with 10 bases in between. Germline CDR1 SGHDT, CDR2 YYEEEE. The CDR3 sequence: CASSLRTTTDTQYF. DNA of the CDR3: TGTGCCAGCAGCTTACGGACTACTACAGATACGCAGTATTTT. Full variable domain (missing parts from reference TRBV5-6 and TRBJ2-3): DAGVTQSPTHLIKTRGQQVTLRCSPKSGHDTVSWYQQALGQGPQFIFQYYEEEERQRGNFPDRFSGHQFPNYSSELNVNALLLGDSALYLCASSLRTTTDTQYFGPGTRLTVL.

On this clonotype: This may stem from a read error, because a much larger clone lies one nucleotide away. The rearrangement uses TRBV7-8 and TRBJ1-2, with 7 bases fitting TRBD1. CDR1 and CDR2 (germline): SGHVS, FQNEAQ. The CDR3 consists of 14 residues. The CDR3 coding sequence is TGTGTCAGCACGACGGTGACAGGGTATCTTGGCTACACCTTC. Amino acid sequence: CVSTTVTGYLGYTF.

This clonotype has ten or more counts. The chain links TRBV10-2 to TRBJ2-1; either TRBD1 or TRBD2 may fit D (6 bases each). V gave up 6 bases and J gave up 6 bases, with 15 bases separating them. Germline V CDR1 and CDR2: WSHSY, SAAADI. The CDR3 contains 14 residues. The CDR3 DNA reads TGCGCCAGCAGCGTCGGGGGCCGCGGCAATGAGCAGTTCTTC. This encodes CASSVGGRGNEQFF.

Ten or more counts support this clonotype. V is TRBV12-3 or TRBV12-4 and J is TRBJ2-7; 7 bases are shared with TRBD1. CDR3 length equals 15 residues. The V and J ends lost 2 bases and 0 bases, in that order; junction bases with no gene match: 4. The CDR3 protein is CASSLRGTASYEQYF. CDR3 bases: TGTGCCAGCAGTTTACGAGGGACAGCCTCCTACGAGCAGTACTTC.

This clonotype was detected a few times. The J gene is TRBJ2-3, the V gene TRBV6-6; D is unclear. In germline, CDR1 is MNHNY, CDR2 SVGAGI (reference sequence). The V and J ends lost 4 bases and 7 bases respectively, with 18 bases between them. The CDR3 totals 15 residues. CDR3 loop: CASSSKGVSTHTQYF. CDR3 nucleotides: TGTGCCAGCAGTTCTAAGGGCGTTTCCACCCATACGCAGTATTTT.

The chain has TRBV28 and TRBJ1-1; D possibly corresponds to TRBD1 (6 bases). This CDR3 region has 17 residues. The V end was cut by 4 bases, the J end by 0 bases, with 18 bases between. Germline V CDR1 and CDR2: MDHEN, SYDVKM. The CDR3 region is CASSWSSVTGMNTEAFF. In DNA, the CDR3 is TGTGCCAGCAGTTGGAGTAGTGTCACAGGGATGAACACTGAAGCTTTCTTT. Supplemented by reference TRBV28 and TRBJ1-1, the full variable domain reads DVKVTQSSRYLVKRTGEKVFLECVQDMDHENMFWYRQDPGLGLRLIYFSYDVKMKEKGDIPEGYSVSREKKERFSLILESASTNQTSMYLCASSWSSVTGMNTEAFFGQGTRLTVV.

This clonotype was recorded many times. The V and J genes are TRBV3-1 and TRBJ1-3; D is ambiguous. The V gene lost 1 base and the J gene lost 3 bases, with 7 bases spanning the gap. The germline V gene encodes CDR1 LGHDT and CDR2 YNNKEL (reference sequence). The CDR3 consists of 14 residues. CDR3 nucleotide sequence: TGTGCCAGCAGCCAAGGGCAGCTTGGAAACACCATATATTTT. Translated: CASSQGQLGNTIYF.

V gene TRBV5-1 combines with J gene TRBJ1-5; no reliable D call. The germline V gene has CDR1 SGHRS and CDR2 YFSETQ. This CDR3 is built from 13 residues. Trimming shortened V by 4 bases and J by 2 bases, and 7 bases separated the two germline ends. The CDR3 spells CASSADGNQPQHF. Here the CDR3 DNA reads TGCGCCAGCAGCGCGGACGGCAATCAGCCCCAGCATTTT.

This clonotype was observed many times. CDR3 in amino acids: CASRRNPGGGNNEQFF. The CDR3 DNA reads as TGTGCCAGCAGACGCAATCCCGGCGGGGGGAACAATGAGCAGTTCTTC. This sequence joins TRBV12-3 or TRBV12-4 and TRBJ2-1; 8 bases match TRBD2. The CDR3 loop spans 16 amino acids. The V gene end was trimmed by 6 bases and the J gene end by 5 bases; junction bases not matched to a gene: 12.

This clonotype was counted at least ten times. This chain joins TRBV29-1 and TRBJ2-5, with D perhaps matching TRBD1 (5 bases). With 4 bases removed from V and 0 bases from J, the gap between germline ends came to 12 bases. CDR1 and CDR2 (germline): SQVTM, ANQGSEA. This CDR3 has 14 amino acids. The CDR3 region has the DNA TGCAGCGTTGGGGGCAGTCCGAACCAAGAGACCCAGTACTTC. Translation: CSVGGSPNQETQYF.

This clonotype occurred a few times. This rearrangement joins TRBV11-2 to TRBJ2-1; no clear D. The germline V and J ends were trimmed by 5 bases and 0 bases, with 14 bases remaining between them. The CDR3 runs to 16 residues. CDR1 is SGHAT and CDR2 is FQNNGV in the germline V gene. CDR3 protein: CASSPVQKSSYNEQFF. As DNA, the CDR3 is TGTGCCAGCAGCCCAGTACAGAAATCCTCCTACAATGAGCAGTTCTTC. Full variable domain (remainder filled in from reference TRBV11-2 and TRBJ2-1): EAGVAQSPRYKIIEKRQSVAFWCNPISGHATLYWYQQILGQGPKLLIQFQNNGVVDDSQLPKDRFSAERLKGVDSTLKIQPAKLEDSAVYLCASSPVQKSSYNEQFFGPGTRLTVL.

This clonotype was detected many times. This chain joins TRBV29-1 and TRBJ1-1; D not certain. CDR1 is SQVTM, CDR2 ANQGSEA, per germline. The CDR3 is 11 amino acids. V lost 4 bases, J lost 7 bases, and 10 bases lay in between. The CDR3 DNA reads TGCAGCGTTGTTCATCCAGTTGAAGCTTTCTTT. Protein product: CSVVHPVEAFF.

The chain employs TRBV5-1 and TRBJ1-2, with 7 nucleotides matching TRBD1. The germline V gene encodes CDR1 SGHRS and CDR2 YFSETQ. Losses at the gene ends were 0 bases for V and 4 bases for J; bases not matched to a gene: 3. The CDR3 has 14 residues. The CDR3: CASSLGTGVYGYTF. DNA for the CDR3: TGCGCCAGCAGCTTGGGGACAGGTGTCTATGGCTACACCTTC.

This sequence joins TRBV11-2 and TRBJ2-3; tentative D call: TRBD2 (6 bases). V gave up 5 bases and J gave up 3 bases, with 15 bases separating them. Germline V gene data show CDR1 as SGHAT and CDR2 as FQNNGV. The CDR3 is made up of 15 amino acids. CDR3 residues: CASSRDSSGTDTQYF. As DNA, the CDR3 is TGTGCCAGCAGCAGGGACTCGTCGGGTACAGATACGCAGTATTTT.